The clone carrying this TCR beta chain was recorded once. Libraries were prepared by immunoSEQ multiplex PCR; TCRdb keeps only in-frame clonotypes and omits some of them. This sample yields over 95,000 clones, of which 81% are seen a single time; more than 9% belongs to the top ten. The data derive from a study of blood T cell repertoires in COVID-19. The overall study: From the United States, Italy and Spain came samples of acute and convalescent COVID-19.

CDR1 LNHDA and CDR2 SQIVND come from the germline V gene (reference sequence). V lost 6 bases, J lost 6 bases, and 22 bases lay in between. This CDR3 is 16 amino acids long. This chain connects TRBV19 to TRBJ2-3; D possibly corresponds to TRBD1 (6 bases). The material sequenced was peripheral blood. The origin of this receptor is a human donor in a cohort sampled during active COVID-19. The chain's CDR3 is CASSRHQGTQEDTQYF. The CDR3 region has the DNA TGTGCCAGTAGCAGACACCAGGGGACCCAGGAGGATACGCAGTATTTT.